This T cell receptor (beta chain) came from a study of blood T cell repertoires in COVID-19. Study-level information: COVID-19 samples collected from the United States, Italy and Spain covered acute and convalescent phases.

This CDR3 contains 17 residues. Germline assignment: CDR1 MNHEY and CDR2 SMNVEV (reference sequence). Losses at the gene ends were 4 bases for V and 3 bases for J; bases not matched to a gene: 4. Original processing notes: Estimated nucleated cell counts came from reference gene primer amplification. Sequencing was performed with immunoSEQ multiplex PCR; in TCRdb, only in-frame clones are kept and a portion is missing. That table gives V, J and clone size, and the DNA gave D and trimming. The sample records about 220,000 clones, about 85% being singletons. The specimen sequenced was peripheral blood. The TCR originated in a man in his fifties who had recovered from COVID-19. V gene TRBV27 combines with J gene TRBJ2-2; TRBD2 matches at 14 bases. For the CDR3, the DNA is TGTGCCAGCAGTTCTCCGGGACTAGCGGGAGACACCGGGGAGCTGTTTTTT. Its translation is CASSSPGLAGDTGELFF.